This TCR beta chain was sequenced in a study of blood T cells in healthy people across ages. Whole-study findings and limits: CMV status of donors was not determined, possibly confounding expanded clonotype changes. Significant beta diversity loss was already apparent by age about 39, declining roughly linearly. Naive T cell percentage showed a strong correlation with the diversity of TCR beta.

Together with a sample-barcoded 5' primer, a J-beta primer mix was included in a second PCR lasting roughly 6 to 12 cycles. The template-switch adaptor was a 5' adaptor with 12 random nucleotides. It tagged each cDNA molecule. TCRdb fed the 5' RACE reads into MiXCR, producing one record per CDR3 protein. This sample yields 730,000 or so distinct CDR3 sequences, of which 40% to 45% are seen a single time; 20% to 25% belongs to the top ten. With regard to this clonotype: The antigen is not known.

J gave up 4 bases and V 6 bases, and 9 bases lay outside the gene matches. The germline CDR1 and CDR2 sequences are LNHDA and SQIVND (reference sequence). The CDR3 length is 15 residues. This clonotype originated in a woman in her sixties in good health. The rearrangement joins TRBV19 to TRBJ2-1; 7 positions match TRBD1. The source material was blood. CDR3 sequence (DNA): TGTGCCAGTAGGCCTCCAGGGGGTTATTACAATGAGCAGTTCTTC. Translated, it gives CASRPPGGYYNEQFF.